The entry below describes one TCR beta chain. No antigen is known for it. TCRdb used MiXCR to reprocess the 5' RACE reads, holding one entry per CDR3 protein. Seen here are 500,000 to 650,000 distinct CDR3 sequences, approximately 15% observed once, and the top ten hold more than 13%. The data stem from a study of T cells after yellow fever vaccination. CDR1 LGHDT and CDR2 YNNKEL come from the germline V gene (reference sequence). V shed 0 bases, J shed 5 bases, and the junction held 9 bases outside the gene matches. CDR3 length equals 17 residues. Study-level points and caveats: Just a small share of clonotypes turned up in the CD4 compartment as well as the CD8 compartment. After the booster, nearly 98% of CD4 and just over 85% of CD8 primary-response clones were re-detected.

The source material was PBMCs, sampled on the day of the yellow fever booster vaccination. The source is a man aged 25-45 years who received the YFV17D yellow fever vaccine. This chain uses TRBV3-1 with TRBJ2-5; 10 bases are a match to TRBD2. The CDR3 sequence: CASSQERASGSWETQYF. The CDR3 DNA reads as TGTGCCAGCAGCCAAGAACGGGCTAGCGGGAGCTGGGAGACCCAGTACTTC.